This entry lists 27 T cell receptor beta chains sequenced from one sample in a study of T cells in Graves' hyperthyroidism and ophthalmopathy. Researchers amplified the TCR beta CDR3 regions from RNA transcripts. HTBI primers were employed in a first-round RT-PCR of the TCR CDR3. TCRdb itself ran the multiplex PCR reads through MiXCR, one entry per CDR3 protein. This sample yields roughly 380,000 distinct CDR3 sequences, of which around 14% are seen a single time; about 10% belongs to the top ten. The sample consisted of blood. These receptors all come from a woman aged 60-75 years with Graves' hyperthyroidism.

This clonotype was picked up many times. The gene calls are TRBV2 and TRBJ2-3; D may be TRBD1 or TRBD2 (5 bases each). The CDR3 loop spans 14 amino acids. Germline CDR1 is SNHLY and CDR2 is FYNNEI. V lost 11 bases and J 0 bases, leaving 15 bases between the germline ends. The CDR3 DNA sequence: TGTGCCGCCTCTAGGGACCAAAGCACAGATACGCAGTATTTT. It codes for CAASRDQSTDTQYF.

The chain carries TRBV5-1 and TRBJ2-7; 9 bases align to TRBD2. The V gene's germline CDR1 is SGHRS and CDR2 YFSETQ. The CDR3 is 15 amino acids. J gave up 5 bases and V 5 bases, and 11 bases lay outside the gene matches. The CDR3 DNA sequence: TGCGCCAGCAGGCCTAATAGCGGGAGTTACCACGAGCAGTACTTC. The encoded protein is CASRPNSGSYHEQYF.

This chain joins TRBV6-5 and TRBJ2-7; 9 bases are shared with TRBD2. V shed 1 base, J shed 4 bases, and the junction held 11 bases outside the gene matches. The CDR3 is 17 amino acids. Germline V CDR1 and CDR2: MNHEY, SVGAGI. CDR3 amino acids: CASSYLAGAPLLYEQYF. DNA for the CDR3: TGTGCCAGCAGTTACTTAGCGGGAGCCCCTCTCCTTTACGAGCAGTACTTC.

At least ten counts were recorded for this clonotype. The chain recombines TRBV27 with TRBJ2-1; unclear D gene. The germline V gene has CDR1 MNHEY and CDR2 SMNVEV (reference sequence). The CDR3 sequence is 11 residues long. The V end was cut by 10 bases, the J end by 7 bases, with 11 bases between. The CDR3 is CATSRRNEQFF. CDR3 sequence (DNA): TGTGCCACGTCCAGGAGAAATGAGCAGTTCTTC.

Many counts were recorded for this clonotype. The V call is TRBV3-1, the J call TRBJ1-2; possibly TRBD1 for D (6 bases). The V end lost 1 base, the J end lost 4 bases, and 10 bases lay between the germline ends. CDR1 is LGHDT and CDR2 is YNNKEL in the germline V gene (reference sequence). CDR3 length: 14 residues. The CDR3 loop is CASSQAGHLYGYTF. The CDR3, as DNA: TGTGCCAGCAGCCAAGCGGGACACCTCTATGGCTACACCTTC.

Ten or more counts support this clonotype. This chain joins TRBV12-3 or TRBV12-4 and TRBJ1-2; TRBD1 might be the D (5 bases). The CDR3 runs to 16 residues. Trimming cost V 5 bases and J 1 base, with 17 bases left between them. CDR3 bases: TGTGCCAGCAGTCCGACACGGGACCGTTTTAACTATGGCTACACCTTC. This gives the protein CASSPTRDRFNYGYTF.

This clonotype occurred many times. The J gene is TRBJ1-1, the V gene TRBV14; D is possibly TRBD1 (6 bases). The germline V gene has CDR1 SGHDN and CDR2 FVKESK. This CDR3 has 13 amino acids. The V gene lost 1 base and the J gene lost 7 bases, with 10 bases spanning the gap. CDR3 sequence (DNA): TGTGCCAGCAGCCAAGGGGCAGGGGATGAAGCTTTCTTT. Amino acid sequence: CASSQGAGDEAFF.

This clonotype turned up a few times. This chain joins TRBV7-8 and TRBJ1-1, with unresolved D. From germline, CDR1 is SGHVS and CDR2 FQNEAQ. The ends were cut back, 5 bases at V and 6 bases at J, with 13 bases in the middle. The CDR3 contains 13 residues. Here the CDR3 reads CASSLLGRPEAFF. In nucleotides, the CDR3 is TGTGCCAGCAGCCTCCTAGGAAGGCCTGAAGCTTTCTTT.

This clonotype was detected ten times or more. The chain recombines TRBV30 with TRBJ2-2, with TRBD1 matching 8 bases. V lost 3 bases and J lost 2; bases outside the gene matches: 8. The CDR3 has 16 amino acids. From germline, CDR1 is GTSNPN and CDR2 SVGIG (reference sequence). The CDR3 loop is CAWRPPGQVNTGELFF. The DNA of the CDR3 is TGTGCCTGGAGACCTCCGGGACAGGTTAACACCGGGGAGCTGTTTTTT.

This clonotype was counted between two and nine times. The CDR3 sequence: CASSLLPGQGVGYTF. Here the CDR3 DNA reads TGTGCCAGCAGCTTACTCCCGGGACAGGGGGTCGGCTACACCTTC. The V and J genes are TRBV5-6 and TRBJ1-2, with 11 bases that match TRBD1. J gave up 8 bases and V 2 bases, and 8 bases lay outside the gene matches. Per germline, CDR1 SGHDT and CDR2 YYEEEE. The CDR3 totals 15 residues. Full variable domain (remainder filled in from reference TRBV5-6 and TRBJ1-2): DAGVTQSPTHLIKTRGQQVTLRCSPKSGHDTVSWYQQALGQGPQFIFQYYEEEERQRGNFPDRFSGHQFPNYSSELNVNALLLGDSALYLCASSLLPGQGVGYTFGSGTRLTVV.

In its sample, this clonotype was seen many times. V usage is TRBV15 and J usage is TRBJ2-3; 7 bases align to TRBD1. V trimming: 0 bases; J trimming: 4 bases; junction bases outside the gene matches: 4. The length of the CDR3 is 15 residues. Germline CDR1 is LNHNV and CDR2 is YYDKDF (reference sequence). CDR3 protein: CATSRDPGGADTQYF. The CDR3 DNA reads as TGTGCCACCAGCAGAGATCCAGGGGGAGCAGATACGCAGTATTTT.

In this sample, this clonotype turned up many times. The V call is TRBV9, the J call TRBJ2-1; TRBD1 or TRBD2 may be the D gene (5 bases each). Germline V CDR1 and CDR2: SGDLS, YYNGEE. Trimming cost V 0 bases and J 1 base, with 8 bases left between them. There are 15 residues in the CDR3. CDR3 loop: CASSVDGGSYNEQFF. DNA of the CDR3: TGTGCCAGCAGCGTAGATGGGGGTTCCTACAATGAGCAGTTCTTC.

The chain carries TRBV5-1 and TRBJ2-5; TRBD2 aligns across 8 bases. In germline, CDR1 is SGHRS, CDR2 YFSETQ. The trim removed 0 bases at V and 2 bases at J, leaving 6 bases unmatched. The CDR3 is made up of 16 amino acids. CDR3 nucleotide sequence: TGCGCCAGCAGCTTGGGCGGGAGGCGGCGGCAAGAGACCCAGTACTTC. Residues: CASSLGGRRRQETQYF.

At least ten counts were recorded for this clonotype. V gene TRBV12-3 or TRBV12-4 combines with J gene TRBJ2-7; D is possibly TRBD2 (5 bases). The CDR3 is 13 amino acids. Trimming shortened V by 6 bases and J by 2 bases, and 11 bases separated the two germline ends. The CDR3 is CASSSGSPYEQYF. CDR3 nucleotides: TGTGCCAGCAGCAGCGGATCCCCCTACGAGCAGTACTTC.

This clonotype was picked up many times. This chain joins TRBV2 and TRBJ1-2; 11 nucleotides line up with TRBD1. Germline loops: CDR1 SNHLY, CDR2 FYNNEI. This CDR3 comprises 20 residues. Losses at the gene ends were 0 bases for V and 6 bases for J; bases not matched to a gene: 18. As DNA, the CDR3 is TGTGCCAGCAGTGAAGCAACACTGTCCGGGACAGGGGGGTTCGCGGATGGCTACACCTTC. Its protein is CASSEATLSGTGGFADGYTF.

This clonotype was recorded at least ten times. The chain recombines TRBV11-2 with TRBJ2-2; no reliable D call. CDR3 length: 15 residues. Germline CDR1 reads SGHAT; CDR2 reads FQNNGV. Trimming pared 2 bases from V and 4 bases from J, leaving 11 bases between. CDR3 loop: CASSLRDMITGELFF. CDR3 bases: TGTGCCAGCAGCTTAAGAGACATGATCACCGGGGAGCTGTTTTTT. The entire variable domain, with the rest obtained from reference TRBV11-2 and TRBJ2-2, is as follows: EAGVAQSPRYKIIEKRQSVAFWCNPISGHATLYWYQQILGQGPKLLIQFQNNGVVDDSQLPKDRFSAERLKGVDSTLKIQPAKLEDSAVYLCASSLRDMITGELFFGEGSRLTVL.

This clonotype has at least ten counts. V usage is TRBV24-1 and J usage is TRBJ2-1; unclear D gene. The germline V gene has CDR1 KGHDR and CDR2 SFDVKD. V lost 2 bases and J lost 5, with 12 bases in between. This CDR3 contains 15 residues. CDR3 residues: CATSDYGYLNNEQFF. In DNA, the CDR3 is TGTGCCACCAGTGATTACGGCTACCTTAACAATGAGCAGTTCTTC.

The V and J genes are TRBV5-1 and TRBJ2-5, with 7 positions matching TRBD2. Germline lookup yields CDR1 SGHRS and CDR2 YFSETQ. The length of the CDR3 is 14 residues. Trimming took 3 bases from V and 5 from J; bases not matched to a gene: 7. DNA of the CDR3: TGCGCCAGCAGCTCAGGGACTACTTCGGAGACCCAGTACTTC. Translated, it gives CASSSGTTSETQYF.

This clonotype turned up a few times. The CDR3 DNA reads TGCAGTGCTAGAGATCACGGGGACGGGGAGCTGTTTTTT. It translates to CSARDHGDGELFF. The rearrangement links TRBV20-1 to TRBJ2-2; D might be TRBD2 (5 bases). Deletions cut 0 bases from V and 7 bases from J, with 9 bases between. The CDR3 loop spans 13 amino acids. Germline V CDR1 and CDR2: DFQATT, SNEGSKA (reference sequence).

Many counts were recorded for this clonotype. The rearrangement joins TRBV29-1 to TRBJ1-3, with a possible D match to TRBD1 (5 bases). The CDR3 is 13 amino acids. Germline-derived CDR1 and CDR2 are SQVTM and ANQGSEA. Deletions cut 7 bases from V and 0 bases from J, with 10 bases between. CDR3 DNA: TGCAGCGCCGGGACTACCTCTGGAAACACCATATATTTT. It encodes CSAGTTSGNTIYF.

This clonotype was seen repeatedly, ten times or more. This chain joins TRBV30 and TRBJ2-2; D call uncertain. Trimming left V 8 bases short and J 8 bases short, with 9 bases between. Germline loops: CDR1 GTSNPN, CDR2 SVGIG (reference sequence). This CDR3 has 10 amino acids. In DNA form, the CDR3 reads TGTGCCACGGGCTTGGGGGAGCTGTTTTTT. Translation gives CATGLGELFF.

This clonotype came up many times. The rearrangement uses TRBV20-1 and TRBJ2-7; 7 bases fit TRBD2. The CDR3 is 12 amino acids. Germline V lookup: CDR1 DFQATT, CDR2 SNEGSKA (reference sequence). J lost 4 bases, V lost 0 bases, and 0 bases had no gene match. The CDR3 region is CSAREREYEQYF. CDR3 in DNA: TGCAGTGCTAGAGAGCGGGAGTACGAGCAGTACTTC.

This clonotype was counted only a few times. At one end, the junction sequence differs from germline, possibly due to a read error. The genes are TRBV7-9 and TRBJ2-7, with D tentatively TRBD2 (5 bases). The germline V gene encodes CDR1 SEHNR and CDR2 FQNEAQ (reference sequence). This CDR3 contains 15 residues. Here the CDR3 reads CASSLTGISSCEQYF. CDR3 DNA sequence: TGTGCCAGCAGCTTAACCGGGATCAGCTCCTGCGAGCAGTACTTC.

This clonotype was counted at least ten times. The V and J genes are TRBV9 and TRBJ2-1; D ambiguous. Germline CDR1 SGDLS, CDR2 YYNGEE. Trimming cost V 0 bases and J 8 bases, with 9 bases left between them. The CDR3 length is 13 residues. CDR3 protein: CASSVVGRDEQFF. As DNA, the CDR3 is TGTGCCAGCAGCGTAGTAGGTCGTGATGAGCAGTTCTTC. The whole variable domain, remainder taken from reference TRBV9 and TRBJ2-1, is DSGVTQTPKHLITATGQRVTLRCSPRSGDLSVYWYQQSLDQGLQFLIQYYNGEERAKGNILERFSAQQFPDLHSELNLSSLELGDSALYFCASSVVGRDEQFFGPGTRLTVL.

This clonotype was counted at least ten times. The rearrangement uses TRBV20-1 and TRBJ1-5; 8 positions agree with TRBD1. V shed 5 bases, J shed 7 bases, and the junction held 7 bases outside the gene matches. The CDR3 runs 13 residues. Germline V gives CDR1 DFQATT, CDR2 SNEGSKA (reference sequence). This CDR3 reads CSAPRAGGQPQHF. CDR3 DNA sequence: TGCAGTGCTCCCCGGGCAGGGGGCCAGCCCCAGCATTTT.

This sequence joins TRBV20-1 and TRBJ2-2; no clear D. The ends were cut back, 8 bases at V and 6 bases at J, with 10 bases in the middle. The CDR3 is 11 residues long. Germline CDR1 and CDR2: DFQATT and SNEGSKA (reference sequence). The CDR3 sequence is CSTTGPGELFF. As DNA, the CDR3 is TGCAGTACTACGGGCCCCGGGGAGCTGTTTTTT.

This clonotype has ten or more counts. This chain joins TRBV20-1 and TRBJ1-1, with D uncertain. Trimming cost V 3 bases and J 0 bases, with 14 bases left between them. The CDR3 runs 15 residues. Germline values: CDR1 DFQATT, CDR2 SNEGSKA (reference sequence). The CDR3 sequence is CSASRAGSMNTEAFF. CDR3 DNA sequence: TGCAGTGCTAGCAGAGCGGGCTCCATGAACACTGAAGCTTTCTTT.